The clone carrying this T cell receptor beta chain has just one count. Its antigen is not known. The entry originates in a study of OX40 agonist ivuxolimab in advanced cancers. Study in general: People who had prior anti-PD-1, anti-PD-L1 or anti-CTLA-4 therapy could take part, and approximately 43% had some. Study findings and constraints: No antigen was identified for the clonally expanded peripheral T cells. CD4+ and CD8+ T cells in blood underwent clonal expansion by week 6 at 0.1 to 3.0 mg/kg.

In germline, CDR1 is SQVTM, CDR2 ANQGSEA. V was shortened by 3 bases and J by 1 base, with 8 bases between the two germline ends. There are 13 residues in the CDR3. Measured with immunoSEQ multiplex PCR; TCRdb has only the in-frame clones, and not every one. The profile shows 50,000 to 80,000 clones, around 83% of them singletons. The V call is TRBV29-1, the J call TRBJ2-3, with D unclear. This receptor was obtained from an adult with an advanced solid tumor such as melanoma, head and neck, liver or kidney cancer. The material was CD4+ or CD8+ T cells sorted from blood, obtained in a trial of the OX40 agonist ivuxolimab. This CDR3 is CSVDPGGTDTQYF. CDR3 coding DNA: TGCAGCGTTGACCCCGGTGGCACAGATACGCAGTATTTT.